The 32 T cell receptor beta chains presented below share a single source sample, sequenced in a study of technical replicates of blood from a few donors (TCRdb year 2017). Libraries were built with the immunoSEQ multiplex PCR assay. The source is immuneACCESS, and TCRdb retained only in-frame sequences with V and J called. Part of the clones is not carried over; for the studies checked, unresolved V genes explain less than half of this, and the remainder is unexplained. The sample table shows about 76,000 clones, and roughly 92% are seen once. The biggest ten clones account for approximately 0.4% of the sample. Specimen: T cells isolated from PBMCs. Receptors originate from a human donor in good health.

This chain uses TRBV7-2 with TRBJ2-7; 12 bases are shared with TRBD2. CDR1 is SGHTA, CDR2 FQGNSA, per germline. The CDR3 spans 15 residues. The ends lost 5 bases at V and 4 bases at J; junction bases unmatched: 6. The CDR3 sequence is CASSPDLAGGYEQYF. The CDR3, as DNA: TGTGCCAGCAGCCCGGATCTAGCGGGAGGGTACGAGCAGTACTTC.

The chain is built from TRBV5-4 and TRBJ1-2, with no clear D. V was shortened by 5 bases and J by 1 base, with 12 bases between the two germline ends. This CDR3 contains 14 residues. Per the germline V gene, CDR1 is SGHNT and CDR2 is YYREEE (reference sequence). Written as DNA, the CDR3 is TGTGCCAGCAGGAACCTCCTGAGTAACTATGGCTACACCTTC. The encoded protein is CASRNLLSNYGYTF.

This chain joins TRBV19 and TRBJ2-7; 14 bases agree with TRBD2. CDR1 LNHDA and CDR2 SQIVND come from the germline V gene (reference sequence). The V and J ends lost 4 bases and 0 bases, in that order; junction bases with no gene match: 8. This CDR3 spans 18 amino acids. The CDR3: CASSKWTSGRPSSYEQYF. CDR3 DNA sequence: TGTGCCAGTAGTAAATGGACTAGCGGGAGGCCGAGCTCCTACGAGCAGTACTTC.

This clone appeared once. The chain couples TRBV28 to TRBJ1-2; no firm D call. Between the trimmed V and J ends, which lost 3 bases and 1 base, there was a span of 9 bases. CDR1 and CDR2 (germline): MDHEN, SYDVKM. This CDR3 is built from 14 residues. The CDR3 bases are TGTGCCAGCAGTTTCGGTAGCTTTAACTATGGCTACACCTTC. Translated: CASSFGSFNYGYTF.

This clone was detected only once. V usage is TRBV30 and J usage is TRBJ1-3; a weak D match, TRBD1 (6 bases). The CDR3 is 15 amino acids. The V gene's germline CDR1 is GTSNPN and CDR2 SVGIG (reference sequence). Trimming stripped 0 bases from V and 3 bases from J, with 12 bases between. As DNA, the CDR3 is TGTGCCTGGAGTGTACAGGGAATAAGTGGAAACACCATATATTTT. Encoded protein: CAWSVQGISGNTIYF.

This clone was detected a few times. The rearrangement uses TRBV28 and TRBJ1-1; D call uncertain. V dropped 3 bases and J dropped 7 bases, with 12 bases sitting between them. Germline V CDR1 and CDR2: MDHEN, SYDVKM. There are 13 residues in the CDR3. The CDR3 spells CASSLVGRDEAFF. CDR3 bases: TGTGCCAGCAGTTTGGTGGGCCGGGATGAAGCTTTCTTT.

The rearrangement links TRBV18 to TRBJ1-2; 9 nucleotides align to TRBD1. Germline CDR1 reads KGHSH; CDR2 reads LQKENI. Unmatched junction bases numbered 2, after V lost 3 bases and J lost 3 bases. This CDR3 is built from 14 residues. Here the CDR3 DNA reads TGTGCCAGCTCACCGCGACAGGGGGACTATGGCTACACCTTC. It yields the protein CASSPRQGDYGYTF.

J is TRBJ2-7 and V is TRBV11-3; D may be TRBD1 (6 bases). The CDR3 has 12 amino acids. Trimming left V 5 bases short and J 3 bases short, with 8 bases between. Germline V CDR1 and CDR2: SGHNT, YENEEA. This chain's CDR3 is CASSEQGYEQYF. The CDR3, as DNA: TGTGCCAGCAGCGAACAGGGCTACGAGCAGTACTTC.

The chain is built from TRBV5-8 and TRBJ1-3; 7 nucleotides agree with TRBD1. The CDR3 contains 16 residues. V was pared by 2 bases and J by 0 bases, with 5 bases of the junction left unmatched. The germline gives CDR1 SGHTS, CDR2 YDEGEE. The CDR3 DNA sequence: TGTGCCAGCAGCTTCGGGACAGCTCCCTCTGGAAACACCATATATTTT. This gives the protein CASSFGTAPSGNTIYF. Drawing the rest from reference TRBV5-8 and TRBJ1-3, the complete variable domain is EAGVTQSPTHLIKTRGQQATLRCSPISGHTSVYWYQQALGLGLQFLLWYDEGEERNRGNFPPRFSGRQFPNYSSELNVNALELEDSALYLCASSFGTAPSGNTIYFGEGSWLTVV.

The CDR3 sequence: CSARRGREQYF. The CDR3 bases are TGCAGTGCTAGAAGGGGGCGCGAGCAGTACTTC. This chain connects TRBV20-1 to TRBJ2-7; 7 nucleotides agree with TRBD1. Germline values: CDR1 DFQATT, CDR2 SNEGSKA (reference sequence). CDR3 length: 11 amino acids. V trimming: 2 bases; J trimming: 6 bases; junction bases outside the gene matches: 1.

This clone showed up just once. The rearrangement links TRBV6-5 to TRBJ2-7; 12 nucleotides line up with TRBD1. With 6 bases clipped from V and 7 bases from J, the junction kept 4 bases outside the gene matches. Germline V gene lookup returns CDR1 MNHEY and CDR2 SVGAGI. This CDR3 is 13 amino acids long. The CDR3: CASRGQGAREQYF. In DNA, the CDR3 is TGTGCCAGCAGGGGACAGGGGGCGCGGGAGCAGTACTTC.

The chain has TRBV6-1 and TRBJ1-1; 8 bases are a match to TRBD1. The CDR3 has 17 amino acids. Germline CDR1 and CDR2: MNHNS and SASEGT. The junction had 13 bases not matched to a gene; V was cut back by 2 bases and J by 5 bases. The CDR3 coding sequence is TGTGCCAGCAGTGAAATTGGACAGGGTTTAGGAAAGACTGAAGCTTTCTTT. Translating gives CASSEIGQGLGKTEAFF.

The CDR3 DNA reads TGCAGCGTGATCAACAGGGGATCTAGAGATGAGCAGTTCTTC. Its protein is CSVINRGSRDEQFF. The chain is built from TRBV29-1 and TRBJ2-1, with 7 bases aligning to TRBD1. The CDR3 spans 14 residues. The ends lost 6 bases at V and 8 bases at J; junction bases unmatched: 13. CDR1 is SQVTM and CDR2 is ANQGSEA in the germline V gene.

This chain uses TRBV29-1 with TRBJ2-2; D not certain. The CDR3 has 13 residues. CDR1 is SQVTM and CDR2 is ANQGSEA in the germline V gene. Trimming removed 1 base from V and 6 bases from J, with 9 bases in between. The CDR3 loop is CSVEVEKPGELFF. DNA for the CDR3: TGCAGCGTTGAAGTAGAAAAACCCGGGGAGCTGTTTTTT.

The chain joins TRBV10-1 to TRBJ2-1, with D possibly being TRBD2 (5 bases). V lost 4 bases and J 7 bases, leaving 14 bases between the germline ends. The CDR3 contains 14 residues. Germline V CDR1 and CDR2: WNHNN, SYGVQD (reference sequence). The CDR3, as DNA: TGCGCCAGCAGTGGGGGAACTAGGCCGAATGAGCAGTTCTTC. It specifies CASSGGTRPNEQFF.

This clone was detected once. The chain carries TRBV2 and TRBJ1-1; possible D gene TRBD1, 5 bases. CDR3 length equals 16 residues. Germline assignment: CDR1 SNHLY and CDR2 FYNNEI. V was clipped by 3 bases and J by 0 bases, with 14 bases between them. CDR3 DNA: TGTGCCAGCAGTGAGGAGACAGTTTTTTTGAACACTGAAGCTTTCTTT. Amino acid sequence: CASSEETVFLNTEAFF.

This clone came up once. The chain carries TRBV5-1 and TRBJ2-3; a possible D gene is TRBD1 (6 bases). The CDR3 covers 16 residues. Germline V gene lookup returns CDR1 SGHRS and CDR2 YFSETQ. Trimming removed 0 bases from V and 5 bases from J, with 16 bases in between. The CDR3 loop reads CASSLVGQPSLDTQYF. CDR3 nucleotides: TGCGCCAGCAGCTTGGTAGGACAGCCTTCTTTAGATACGCAGTATTTT.

The chain employs TRBV9 and TRBJ2-2; D not certain. The CDR3 spans 13 residues. The germline gives CDR1 SGDLS, CDR2 YYNGEE. Trimming stripped 3 bases from V and 2 bases from J, with 5 bases between. This chain's CDR3 is CASSAKNTGELFF. The CDR3 DNA sequence: TGTGCCAGCAGCGCAAAAAACACCGGGGAGCTGTTTTTT.

CDR3 residues: CASSSAGAAYNEQFF. Written as DNA, the CDR3 is TGTGCCAGCAGCTCCGCGGGGGCGGCCTACAATGAGCAGTTCTTC. The chain combines TRBV7-3 with TRBJ2-1; a weak D match, TRBD2 (7 bases). The V and J ends lost 4 bases and 2 bases respectively, with 12 bases between them. CDR3 length: 15 amino acids. Germline loops: CDR1 SGHTA, CDR2 FQGTGA.

This chain links TRBV11-2 with TRBJ2-7, with 10 bases matching TRBD2. V dropped 7 bases and J dropped 6; count of bases not matched to a gene: 18. Germline CDR1 and CDR2: SGHAT and FQNNGV. The CDR3 length is 17 residues. The CDR3 is CASTLGASGSLSGEQYF. DNA of the CDR3: TGTGCCAGCACTTTAGGTGCTAGCGGGAGCCTCTCTGGCGAGCAGTACTTC.

Note on this clone: No conserved phenylalanine or tryptophan is present at the end of the CDR3, so a read error is the likely explanation. It is unclear where the CDR3 begins or ends on the DNA, so no DNA is shown, and the CDR3 is as TCRdb lists it. CDR3: CASSYAGAL. The chain links TRBV6-5 to TRBJ1-1; the table's D call of TRBD1 was not tested on the DNA. Germline values: CDR1 MNHEY, CDR2 SVGAGI. Inclusive of both ends, the CDR3 amounts to 9 amino acids.

A single count supports this clone. V and J are TRBV6-5 and TRBJ2-2; maybe TRBD1 (5 bases). Trimming took off 6 bases at V and 4 bases at J, with 9 bases between the two ends. The germline gives CDR1 MNHEY, CDR2 SVGAGI. This CDR3 has 13 amino acids. The CDR3 DNA is TGTGCCAGCAGCAGACAGTTCACCGGGGAGCTGTTTTTT. It translates to CASSRQFTGELFF.

The gene calls are TRBV2 and TRBJ1-3; D not certain. V gave up 8 bases and J gave up 1 base, with 9 bases separating them. The CDR3 has 13 residues. The germline V gene encodes CDR1 SNHLY and CDR2 FYNNEI. Here the CDR3 reads CASRRGSGNTIYF. The CDR3 DNA follows: TGTGCCAGCCGCCGGGGTTCTGGAAACACCATATATTTT.

The rearrangement links TRBV29-1 to TRBJ2-5; 10 nucleotides line up with TRBD1. Germline assignment: CDR1 SQVTM and CDR2 ANQGSEA. The V gene end was trimmed by 7 bases and the J gene end by 4 bases; junction bases not matched to a gene: 0. This CDR3 has 11 residues. The CDR3 is CSGDRGETQYF. The CDR3 DNA sequence: TGCAGCGGGGACAGGGGAGAGACCCAGTACTTC.

The V call is TRBV5-6, the J call TRBJ2-7; perhaps TRBD2 as D (6 bases). Trimming stripped 7 bases from V and 4 bases from J, with 18 bases between. This CDR3 is built from 14 residues. Germline V CDR1 and CDR2: SGHDT, YYEEEE. The CDR3 DNA follows: TGTGCCAGCGCCTCCCTCCACGGGGGTTACGAGCAGTACTTC. Translated, it gives CASASLHGGYEQYF.

The rearrangement joins TRBV7-9 to TRBJ1-2; 7 bases line up with TRBD1. The trim removed 5 bases at V and 2 bases at J, leaving 5 bases unmatched. The CDR3 runs to 14 residues. Germline V gives CDR1 SEHNR, CDR2 FQNEAQ (reference sequence). The CDR3 DNA reads as TGTGCCAGCAGCCCGGGACAGAGGAACTATGGCTACACCTTC. Its translation is CASSPGQRNYGYTF.

The V gene is TRBV29-1, the J gene TRBJ1-2, with D perhaps TRBD1 (6 bases). The germline V gene has CDR1 SQVTM and CDR2 ANQGSEA. The CDR3 has 12 residues. V dropped 5 bases and J dropped 8 bases, with 15 bases sitting between them. CDR3 sequence reads: CSVFQGRLGYTF. CDR3 DNA: TGCAGCGTTTTTCAGGGGCGCCTAGGCTACACCTTC.

The V call is TRBV11-3, the J call TRBJ2-7; TRBD2 agrees at 7 bases. Germline V lookup: CDR1 SGHNT, CDR2 YENEEA. Trimming cost V 5 bases and J 1 base; bases outside gene matches: 8. The CDR3 contains 15 residues. CDR3 coding DNA: TGTGCCAGCAGCCGGAGGGGAGGGGAGTCCTACGAGCAGTACTTC. Protein sequence: CASSRRGGESYEQYF.

The genes are TRBV10-3 and TRBJ2-7; 9 nucleotides line up with TRBD2. J lost 3 bases, V lost 0 bases, and 9 bases had no gene match. CDR1 and CDR2 (germline): ENHRY, SYGVKD. The CDR3 contains 17 residues. CDR3 coding DNA: TGTGCCATCAGTGAGTCTGTGGCTAGCGGGATTGTCTACGAGCAGTACTTC. Protein sequence: CAISESVASGIVYEQYF.

This sequence joins TRBV4-3 and TRBJ2-2; weak D call: TRBD1 (6 bases). The CDR3 length is 14 residues. Trimming stripped 8 bases from V and 5 bases from J, with 15 bases between. The germline gives CDR1 LGHNA, CDR2 YSLEER. The CDR3 loop reads CASGRGSSTGELFF. CDR3 DNA sequence: TGCGCCAGCGGAAGGGGGTCTTCGACCGGGGAGCTGTTTTTT.

The V and J genes are TRBV9 and TRBJ2-3; 11 positions match TRBD2. Per germline, CDR1 SGDLS and CDR2 YYNGEE. Unmatched junction bases numbered 6, after V lost 0 bases and J lost 0 bases. The CDR3 is 18 residues long. CDR3 residues: CASSVGSGRATSTDTQYF. In DNA form, the CDR3 reads TGTGCCAGCAGCGTAGGTAGCGGGAGGGCTACTAGCACAGATACGCAGTATTTT.

The rearrangement uses TRBV28 and TRBJ2-7, with 7 bases matching TRBD1. V lost 5 bases, J lost 0 bases, and 13 bases stayed unmatched. The CDR3 covers 17 residues. Germline V gene lookup returns CDR1 MDHEN and CDR2 SYDVKM. The CDR3 loop reads CASSPSHTGVLSYEQYF. As DNA, the CDR3 is TGTGCCAGCAGTCCATCCCATACAGGGGTCCTCTCCTACGAGCAGTACTTC.